The rows below give T cell receptor beta chains drawn from one sample of a study of OX40 agonist ivuxolimab in advanced cancers. Using immunoSEQ multiplex PCR, the repertoire was profiled, and TCRdb retains in-frame clones only, with some absent. The table has over 80,000 clones, about 85% seen once. The sample in question was CD4+ or CD8+ T cells sorted from blood, obtained in a trial of the OX40 agonist ivuxolimab. These receptors originate from an adult with an advanced solid tumor such as melanoma, head and neck, liver or kidney cancer. Each CDR3 is given with its conserved first and last residue. A D gene is named only where the DNA matches it firmly. Size tells how often a clone was seen (once, few, many) or the class of an expanded clone, and some rows leave it out.

.,TRBJ2-3,15,TRBV29-1,.,CSVEKSGVSTDTQYF,TGCAGCGTTGAAAAGAGCGGCGTAAGCACAGATACGCAGTATTTT
once,TRBJ2-5,15,TRBV5-1,TRBD2,CASSSTGGTAETQYF,TGCGCCAGCAGCTCCACCGGGGGGACGGCGGAGACCCAGTACTTC
.,TRBJ2-1,15,TRBV10-2,TRBD2,CASRQGLAGVREQFF,TGCGCCAGCAGACAGGGACTAGCGGGAGTACGGGAGCAGTTCTTC
.,TRBJ2-5,17,TRBV4-3,.,CASSQGSAGSYQETQYF,TGCGCCAGCAGCCAAGGGTCGGCGGGATCGTACCAAGAGACCCAGTACTTC
.,TRBJ2-1,17,TRBV5-1,TRBD2,CASSLRSGGSPYNEQFF,TGCGCCAGCAGCTTGAGGTCTGGCGGGAGTCCCTACAATGAGCAGTTCTTC
.,TRBJ1-1,13,TRBV19,TRBD1,CASSGQGSTEAFF,TGTGCCAGTAGTGGACAGGGTTCAACTGAAGCTTTCTTT
.,TRBJ1-3,18,TRBV4-2,.,CASSQDQSDPTYGNTIYF,TGTGCCAGCAGCCAAGATCAGTCCGACCCAACTTATGGAAACACCATATATTTT
.,TRBJ2-7,11,TRBV2,.,CASSGTYEQYF,TGTGCCAGCAGCGGGACCTACGAGCAGTACTTC
.,TRBJ2-5,15,TRBV5-1,.,CASSGASETQETQYF,TGCGCCAGCAGTGGGGCTAGCGAAACCCAAGAGACCCAGTACTTC
.,TRBJ1-4,14,TRBV7-9,TRBD1,CASRNRQGPEKLFF,TGTGCCAGCAGGAACCGACAGGGGCCTGAAAAACTGTTTTTT
once,TRBJ2-1,16,TRBV5-4,TRBD2,CASSTGLAASYNEQFF,TGTGCCAGCAGCACGGGACTAGCGGCCAGCTACAATGAGCAGTTCTTC
.,TRBJ2-1,15,TRBV19,.,CASSIDTAGWNEQFF,TGTGCCAGTAGTATAGATACCGCGGGATGGAATGAGCAGTTCTTC
.,TRBJ2-7,13,TRBV4-1,.,CASSQERFYEQYF,TGCGCCAGCAGCCAAGAAAGATTCTACGAGCAGTACTTC
.,TRBJ1-2,15,TRBV7-8,TRBD1,CAGSRDRGRRYGYTF,TGTGCCGGGTCCCGGGACAGGGGGCGGCGTTATGGCTACACCTTC
.,TRBJ1-1,15,TRBV28,.,CASSLLGLGRAEAFF,TGTGCCAGCAGTTTATTAGGCCTGGGGAGGGCTGAAGCTTTCTTT
.,TRBJ2-3,14,TRBV5-1,.,CASSLGGGADTQYF,TGCGCCAGCAGCTTAGGAGGGGGCGCAGATACGCAGTATTTT
once,TRBJ2-3,15,TRBV18,.,CASSFRDLNTDTQYF,TGTGCCAGCTCATTCCGGGACTTAAACACAGATACGCAGTATTTT
.,TRBJ1-2,14,TRBV4-2,.,CASSQDQVGYGYTF,TGTGCCAGCAGCCAAGATCAGGTTGGCTATGGCTACACCTTC
.,TRBJ1-2,15,TRBV4-1,.,CASSQGSTSPYGYTF,TGCGCCAGCAGCCAAGGTTCGACATCCCCCTATGGCTACACCTTC
.,TRBJ2-3,15,TRBV19,TRBD1,CASSSRQGSTDTQYF,TGTGCCAGTAGTTCCCGACAGGGGAGCACAGATACGCAGTATTTT
.,TRBJ2-1,15,TRBV7-2,TRBD1,CASSSGQPPHNEQFF,TGTGCCAGCAGCTCGGGACAGCCACCGCACAATGAGCAGTTCTTC
.,TRBJ1-5,14,TRBV7-8,.,CASSLGDWGQPQHF,TGTGCCAGCAGCTTAGGGGATTGGGGTCAGCCCCAGCATTTT
.,TRBJ2-1,14,TRBV30,.,CAWTGGLDGGEQFF,TGTGCCTGGACCGGGGGCTTGGACGGCGGTGAGCAGTTCTTC
.,TRBJ1-4,14,TRBV5-4,.,CASSPPAGNEKLFF,TGTGCCAGCAGCCCACCCGCGGGTAATGAAAAACTGTTTTTT
.,TRBJ1-1,15,TRBV6-1,TRBD1,CASSNRQGQNTEAFF,TGTGCCAGCAGTAACCGACAGGGCCAGAACACTGAAGCTTTCTTT
.,TRBJ2-1,13,TRBV30,.,CAWSKWTDNEQFF,TGTGCCTGGAGTAAGTGGACAGACAATGAGCAGTTCTTC
.,TRBJ1-4,17,TRBV7-9,.,CASSLGGTAATNEKLFF,TGTGCCAGCAGCTTAGGGGGGACCGCTGCAACTAATGAAAAACTGTTTTTT
.,TRBJ1-1,16,TRBV15,TRBD1,CATSRGGQGAITEAFF,TGTGCCACCAGCAGAGGGGGACAGGGGGCTATTACTGAAGCTTTCTTT
.,TRBJ2-6,16,TRBV30,TRBD1,CAWTEGAYTGANVLTF,TGTGCCTGGACTGAGGGGGCGTACACTGGGGCCAACGTCCTGACTTTC
.,TRBJ2-1,15,TRBV27,.,CASSLELVSYNEQFF,TGTGCCAGCAGTTTGGAGCTAGTTTCCTACAATGAGCAGTTCTTC
.,TRBJ1-2,13,TRBV7-2,.,CASSVDSSYGYTF,TGTGCCAGCAGCGTCGACAGCTCTTATGGCTACACCTTC
.,TRBJ1-2,13,TRBV7-2,TRBD1,CASSSDREYGYTF,TGTGCCAGCAGCTCGGACAGGGAATATGGCTACACCTTC
.,TRBJ2-3,13,TRBV7-2,.,CASSLAKADTQYF,TGTGCCAGCAGCTTAGCGAAGGCAGATACGCAGTATTTT
.,TRBJ2-7,12,TRBV5-4,.,CASSLGAYEQYF,TGTGCCAGCAGCTTGGGAGCTTACGAGCAGTACTTC
.,TRBJ2-7,16,TRBV7-2,TRBD2,CASSGGSGAGSYEQYF,TGTGCCAGCAGCGGGGGGAGCGGGGCAGGGTCGTACGAGCAGTACTTC
.,TRBJ1-2,17,TRBV4-1,.,CASSQERGAHIPYGYTF,TGCGCCAGCAGCCAAGAACGGGGGGCACATATTCCCTATGGCTACACCTTC
.,TRBJ2-5,15,TRBV19,.,CASRPEGRGRETQYF,TGTGCCAGCCGCCCGGAGGGAAGGGGTAGAGAGACCCAGTACTTC
.,TRBJ2-5,13,TRBV11-2,.,CASSFSAEETQYF,TGTGCCAGCAGCTTTTCGGCGGAAGAGACCCAGTACTTC
.,TRBJ2-1,13,TRBV11-3,.,CASSLGRHNEQFF,TGTGCCAGCAGCTTAGGTCGCCACAATGAGCAGTTCTTC
.,TRBJ2-1,13,TRBV27,.,CASRSGEFDEQFF,TGTGCCAGCAGGTCCGGGGAATTCGATGAGCAGTTCTTC
.,TRBJ2-3,12,TRBV13,TRBD2,CASSPREGTQYF,TGTGCCAGCAGCCCGCGGGAGGGGACGCAGTATTTT
.,TRBJ2-1,14,TRBV5-6,.,CASRDLSSYNEQFF,TGTGCCAGCAGGGACCTGAGCTCCTACAATGAGCAGTTCTTC
few,TRBJ2-5,13,TRBV10-3,TRBD2,CAISWTSVETQYF,TGTGCCATCAGTTGGACTAGCGTCGAGACCCAGTACTTC
.,TRBJ2-7,15,TRBV5-5,.,CASSLALQLVYEQYF,TGTGCCAGCAGCTTGGCCTTACAGCTGGTCTACGAGCAGTACTTC
.,TRBJ1-5,16,TRBV28,TRBD1,CASSSSHFTGDQPQHF,TGTGCCAGCAGTTCATCTCATTTCACAGGGGATCAGCCCCAGCATTTT
.,TRBJ2-1,16,TRBV9,TRBD2,CASSPFSAGGIHEQFF,TGTGCCAGCAGCCCTTTCTCAGCGGGAGGGATCCATGAGCAGTTCTTC
.,TRBJ1-1,13,TRBV5-8,.,CASSFVGVRKAFF,TGTGCCAGCAGCTTCGTGGGGGTGCGGAAAGCTTTCTTT
.,TRBJ1-1,13,TRBV5-6,TRBD1,CASSSRQGGEAFF,TGTGCCAGCAGTTCACGACAGGGGGGAGAAGCTTTCTTT
.,TRBJ2-7,15,TRBV19,.,CASSIGLGPTYEQYF,TGTGCCAGTAGTATAGGACTGGGACCAACCTACGAGCAGTACTTC
.,TRBJ1-2,12,TRBV28,.,CASSSEWDGYTF,TGTGCCAGCAGTTCAGAGTGGGATGGCTACACCTTC
.,TRBJ2-7,15,TRBV28,TRBD1,CASSLWGQGASEQYF,TGTGCCAGCAGTTTATGGGGACAGGGGGCAAGTGAGCAGTACTTC
.,TRBJ2-7,14,TRBV6-5,TRBD1,CASSAWTGGREQYF,TGTGCCAGCAGTGCGTGGACAGGGGGCCGCGAGCAGTACTTC
.,TRBJ1-2,11,TRBV20-1,TRBD1,CSATQGEGYTF,TGCAGTGCTACCCAGGGGGAGGGCTACACCTTC